The following is a T cell receptor (beta chain) sequence with its context. The antigen is undetermined. Generated by immunoSEQ multiplex PCR, the TCRdb table keeps only in-frame clones and is missing some. The sample holds around 31,000 clones, about 83% seen once. No culture or expansion preceded analysis of these blood cells. This record comes from a study of neoadjuvant anti-PD-1 for oral cavity cancer. V was pared by 5 bases and J by 6 bases, with 6 bases of the junction left unmatched. Germline CDR1 LNHDA, CDR2 SQIVND (reference sequence). The length of the CDR3 is 16 residues. Study-wide findings and caveats: Higher pretreatment Treg/Th17 ratios tracked higher pretreatment blood clonality.

This receptor was obtained from a person between 40 and 85 years old with oral cavity squamous cell carcinoma. The source material was PBMCs, sampled before nivolumab (anti-PD-1) treatment. This rearrangement joins TRBV19 to TRBJ1-6, with TRBD1 matching 11 bases. The DNA of the CDR3 is TGTGCCAGTAGTGGGAGGACAGGGGGCCTTAATTCACCCCTCCACTTT. Translation gives CASSGRTGGLNSPLHF. The full variable domain, with the rest looked up from reference TRBV19 and TRBJ1-6, is DGGITQSPKYLFRKEGQNVTLSCEQNLNHDAMYWYRQDPGQGLRLIYYSQIVNDFQKGDIAEGYSVSREKKESFPLTVTSAQKNPTAFYLCASSGRTGGLNSPLHFGNGTRLTVT.